Reported below is one T cell receptor (beta chain). No antigen is known for it. Base qualities are not recorded, but no much larger clone differs from it by a single base. This specimen belongs to a study of post-analysis software for immune sequencing data (dated by TCRdb to between 2015 and 2017). Turning to the overall study: The recorded disease courses included relapsing-remitting, secondary progressive and progressive-relapsing multiple sclerosis, and some patients had no subtype annotation. A subset of samples was prepared in parallel using single-end sample barcoding, then pooled and co-amplified after Illumina adapter ligation. The multiple sclerosis patient repertoires were compared with roughly twelve previously published healthy control repertoires from donors aged roughly 6 to 25 years.

General findings and caveats noted by the study authors: The control group was slightly older than the multiple sclerosis patient group. Patients showed significantly higher frequencies than controls for a few TRBV segments, among them TRBV5-6, TRBV5-1 and TRBV20-1. Normalized Chao1 diversity was significantly lower in multiple sclerosis patients than controls, suggesting substantial peripheral T-cell clonal expansion. When samples were clustered directly using the F measure, samples prepared in the same batch co-clustered strongly, which prompted a batch-effect correction.

Libraries were built with PCR. Reads for this sample came from an Illumina HiSeq 2500. To reduce PCR and sequencing biases, unique molecular identifiers were incorporated into the TCR beta cDNA libraries. Every 1 to 10 million input T cells yielded approximately 500,000 cDNA molecules, meaning each molecule approximated one T cell. Patient libraries were prepared and sequenced with the same protocol used for the earlier healthy control dataset. Within a given batch, samples were prepared together, multiplexed and sequenced on the same HiSeq lane. The paper's processing steps were these. Raw barcoded reads were processed with MIGEC, discarding single-read molecular identifier groups before consensus assembly and CDR3 extraction. Clonotype tables were post-analysed with VDJtools, and diversity was normalized by down-sampling all datasets to the smallest sample size. To correct batch-related cross-sample contamination, repertoire overlap clustering matched CDR3 amino acid sequences but not nucleotide sequences. TCRdb reran the public reads through fastp at Q25 and MiXCR, keeping productive beta chains. Rows merge per CDR3 protein into single entries with the most common DNA and genes. It is TCRdb's table, rather than the study itself, that gives the V and J calls and clone size. Present in this sample are about 430,000 distinct CDR3 sequences, roughly 40% of which were seen just once. The top ten clonotypes cover under 9% of the sample.

CDR1 and CDR2, looked up from the germline V gene (reference sequence), are MNHEY and SMNVEV. Germline trimming: 5 bases from V, 6 bases from J; junction bases outside gene matches: 13. The CDR3 contains 17 residues, cysteine and phenylalanine counted. Just the 51-base CDR3 DNA is kept, in frame starting at base 1. To demonstrate the VDJtools post-analysis software, TCR beta repertoires were profiled from the peripheral blood of 10 to 15 young patients with multiple sclerosis. Multiple sclerosis patients were children and adolescents aged about 6 to 17 years. This sequence uses TRBV27 and TRBJ2-5; TRBD2 agrees with 12 junctional bases. The TCR sequence derives from a girl aged 2 to 9 with multiple sclerosis. The material sequenced was blood. The CDR3 reads CASSPTSGLAGRKTQYF. The DNA sequence is TGTGCCAGCAGTCCAACGTCTGGACTAGCGGGAAGAAAGACCCAGTACTTC.